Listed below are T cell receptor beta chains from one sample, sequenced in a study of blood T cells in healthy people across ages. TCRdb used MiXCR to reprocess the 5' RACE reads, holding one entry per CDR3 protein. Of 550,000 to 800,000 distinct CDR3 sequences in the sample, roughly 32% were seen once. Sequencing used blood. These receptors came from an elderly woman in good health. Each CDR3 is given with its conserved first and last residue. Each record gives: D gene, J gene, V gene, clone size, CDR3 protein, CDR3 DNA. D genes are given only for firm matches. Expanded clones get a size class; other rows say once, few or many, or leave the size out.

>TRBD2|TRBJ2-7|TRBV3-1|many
CACSRGRENEQYF
TGTGCCTGCTCGCGGGGGAGAGAGAACGAGCAGTACTTC
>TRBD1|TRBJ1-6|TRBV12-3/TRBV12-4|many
CATRTGVYNSPLHF
TGTGCCACCAGGACAGGGGTCTATAATTCACCCCTCCACTTT
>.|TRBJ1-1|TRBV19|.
CASRDTLFTEAFF
TGTGCCAGTAGGGACACCCTGTTCACTGAAGCTTTCTTT
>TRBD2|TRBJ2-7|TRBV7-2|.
CASSLAPFPGGYEQYF
TGTGCCAGCAGCTTAGCCCCATTCCCGGGAGGCTACGAGCAGTACTTC
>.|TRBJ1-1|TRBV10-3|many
CAISESTVGTTEAFF
TGTGCCATCAGTGAGTCGACGGTAGGGACCACTGAAGCTTTCTTT
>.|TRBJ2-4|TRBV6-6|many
CARPLKGPKNIQYF
TGTGCCAGACCTCTCAAAGGGCCCAAAAACATTCAGTACTTC
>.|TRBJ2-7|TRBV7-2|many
CASSVGPSSYEQYF
TGTGCCAGCAGCGTCGGACCGTCCTCCTACGAGCAGTACTTC
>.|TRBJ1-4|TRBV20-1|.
CSVLDRATNEKLFF
TGCAGTGTTTTGGACCGTGCAACTAATGAAAAACTGTTTTTT
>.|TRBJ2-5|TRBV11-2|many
CASSGLVPQETQYF
TGTGCCAGCAGTGGCCTCGTACCTCAAGAGACCCAGTACTTC
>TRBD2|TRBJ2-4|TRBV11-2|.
CASSLDLGLANIQYF
TGTGCCAGCAGCTTAGATCTCGGACTAGCTAACATTCAGTACTTC
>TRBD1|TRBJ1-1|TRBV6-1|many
CASSLGTGENTEAFF
TGTGCCAGCAGTCTAGGGACAGGGGAGAATACTGAAGCTTTCTTT
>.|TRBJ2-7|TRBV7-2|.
CASSPGGQRHLSAYEQYF
TGTGCCAGCAGCCCGGGGGGACAGCGTCATCTCTCGGCCTACGAGCAGTACTTC
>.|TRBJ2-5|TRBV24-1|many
CATSDSSDRAETQYF
TGTGCCACCAGTGATTCTTCAGACCGGGCGGAGACCCAGTACTTC
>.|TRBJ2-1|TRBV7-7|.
CASSLRSRDEQFF
TGTGCTAGCAGCTTGAGGTCCAGAGATGAGCAGTTCTTC
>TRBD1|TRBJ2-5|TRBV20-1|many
CSASRGSLEETQYF
TGCAGTGCTAGCAGGGGGTCCCTCGAAGAGACCCAGTACTTC
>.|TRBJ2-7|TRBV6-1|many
CASSDRSRDEQYF
TGTGCCAGCAGTGATAGAAGCCGTGACGAGCAGTACTTC
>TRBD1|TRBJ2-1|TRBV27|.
CASSLSDTGGLEQFF
TGTGCCAGCAGTTTATCCGATACAGGGGGCCTTGAGCAGTTCTTC
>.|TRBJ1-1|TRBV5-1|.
CASSLVSRGPEAFF
TGCGCCAGCAGCTTGGTCTCCAGGGGCCCTGAAGCTTTCTTT
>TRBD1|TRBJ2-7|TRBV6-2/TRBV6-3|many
CASKGQGGPHEQYF
TGTGCCAGCAAAGGACAGGGAGGTCCCCACGAGCAGTACTTC
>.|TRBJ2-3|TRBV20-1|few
CSASGRADTQYF
TGCAGTGCTAGCGGGAGAGCAGATACGCAGTATTTT
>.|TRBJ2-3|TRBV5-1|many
CASSSHGDTQYF
TGCGCCAGCAGCTCCCACGGGGATACGCAGTATTTT
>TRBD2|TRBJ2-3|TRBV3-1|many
CASSQGLAGGTSTDTQYF
TGTGCCAGCAGCCAGGGACTAGCGGGGGGAACTAGCACAGATACGCAGTATTTT
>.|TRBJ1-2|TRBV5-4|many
CASSGNGPSTYGYTF
TGTGCCAGCAGCGGAAACGGACCCTCTACATATGGCTACACCTTC
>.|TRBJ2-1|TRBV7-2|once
CASSLITEQFF
TGTGCCAGCAGCTTAATCACGGAGCAGTTCTTC
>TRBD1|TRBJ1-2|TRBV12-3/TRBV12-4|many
CARTRDRGYGYTF
TGTGCCAGGACCCGGGACAGGGGATATGGCTACACCTTC
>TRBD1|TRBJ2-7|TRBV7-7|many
CASSPDRMSSYEQYF
TGTGCCAGCAGCCCGGACAGGATGAGCTCCTACGAGCAGTACTTC
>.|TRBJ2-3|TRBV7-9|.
CASSARRGATDTQYF
TGTGCCAGCAGCGCCAGAAGAGGGGCCACAGATACGCAGTATTTT
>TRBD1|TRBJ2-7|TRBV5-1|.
CASRQGDSYEQYF
TGCGCCAGCAGACAGGGGGACTCCTACGAGCAGTACTTC
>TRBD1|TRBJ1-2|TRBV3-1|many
CASSQVTGGGYGYTF
TGTGCCAGCAGCCAGGTGACAGGGGGAGGCTATGGCTACACCTTC
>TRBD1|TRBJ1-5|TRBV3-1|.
CASSQASAGTVTNQPQHF
TGTGCCAGCAGCCAGGCTTCAGCTGGGACAGTGACTAATCAGCCCCAGCATTTT
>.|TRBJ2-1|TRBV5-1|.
CASSLREHYNEQFF
TGCGCCAGCAGCTTGAGGGAACACTACAATGAGCAGTTCTTC